This TCR beta chain was sequenced for a study of T cells after yellow fever vaccination. Study at large: Fractions with few cells were prepared using SMART-Seq v4 Ultra Low Input. General observations from the study: The booster response re-showed most primary clones: around 95% CD4, around 85% CD8.

Generation of TCR cDNA used 5'RACE template switching (which added a universal primer site and UMIs). TCRdb recomputed calls from the 5' RACE reads with MiXCR, one row per CDR3 protein. Of fewer than 400,000 distinct CDR3 sequences listed, about 10% were seen once; the top ten hold about 3.3%. A few counts support this clonotype. Antigen unknown. The CDR3 covers 14 residues. V was trimmed by 7 bases and J by 1 base, leaving 11 bases between them. The germline V gene has CDR1 LNHDA and CDR2 SQIVND (reference sequence). The TCR comes from a man aged 18 to 35 who received the YFV17D yellow fever vaccine. This rearrangement joins TRBV19 to TRBJ2-4; D gene unclear. The source was CD4+ T cells sorted from PBMCs, collected 45 days after the yellow fever booster vaccination. CDR3 region: CASTLTAAKNIQYF. CDR3 bases: TGTGCCAGTACTTTGACGGCGGCCAAAAACATTCAGTACTTC.